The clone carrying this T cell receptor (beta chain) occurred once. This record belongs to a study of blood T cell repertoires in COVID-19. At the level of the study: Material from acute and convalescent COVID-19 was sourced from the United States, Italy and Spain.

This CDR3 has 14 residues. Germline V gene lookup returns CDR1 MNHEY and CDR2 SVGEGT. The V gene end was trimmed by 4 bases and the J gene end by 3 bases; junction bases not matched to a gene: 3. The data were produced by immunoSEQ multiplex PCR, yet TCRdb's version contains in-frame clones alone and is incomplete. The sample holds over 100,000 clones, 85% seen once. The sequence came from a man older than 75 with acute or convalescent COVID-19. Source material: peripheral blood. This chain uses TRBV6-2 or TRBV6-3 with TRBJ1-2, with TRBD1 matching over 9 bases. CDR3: CASSWTGVYYGYTF. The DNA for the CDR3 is TGTGCCAGCAGTTGGACAGGGGTTTACTATGGCTACACCTTC.